The 8 T cell receptor beta chains listed next were all sequenced from one sample in a study of shared clonotypes between healthy human individuals (dated by TCRdb to the early 2020s). CD8 naive samples were CD45RO-negative cells positively selected for CCR7, giving a CD45RA+CCR7+ population that excluded TemRA cells. The library relied on the immunoSEQ multiplex PCR assay. TCRdb limited this immuneACCESS table to in-frame rearrangements with V and J called. A share of clones is missing; checked studies link under half to unresolved V genes, and the rest is unexplained. Present in this sample are roughly 770,000 clones, 96% of which were seen just once. About 0.21% of the sample rests with the top ten. Source material: naive CD8+ T cells sorted from blood. The label giving this sample's cell subset or site can be read as: CD45RA+CCR7+. All receptors come from a man aged 25-45 years in good health.

The chain combines TRBV28 with TRBJ2-7; 9 nucleotides agree with TRBD1. CDR3 length: 15 residues. After removal of 5 bases from V and 2 bases from J, the junction contained 7 bases not matched to a gene. Germline CDR1 reads MDHEN; CDR2 reads SYDVKM. This CDR3 is CASSLPRDRAYEQYF. The CDR3 DNA sequence: TGTGCCAGCAGTCTACCCAGGGACAGGGCCTACGAGCAGTACTTC. Complete variable domain (other parts from reference TRBV28 and TRBJ2-7): DVKVTQSSRYLVKRTGEKVFLECVQDMDHENMFWYRQDPGLGLRLIYFSYDVKMKEKGDIPEGYSVSREKKERFSLILESASTNQTSMYLCASSLPRDRAYEQYFGPGTRLTVT.

V gene TRBV27 combines with J gene TRBJ2-5; D call uncertain. Deletions cut 2 bases from V and 1 base from J, with 8 bases between. Germline assignment: CDR1 MNHEY and CDR2 SMNVEV (reference sequence). The length of the CDR3 is 14 residues. The DNA of the CDR3 is TGTGCCAGCAGTTTAGGCAGACCCCAAGAGACCCAGTACTTC. Encoded protein: CASSLGRPQETQYF.

This chain joins TRBV7-9 and TRBJ2-7; 15 nucleotides match TRBD2. The CDR3 totals 17 residues. Germline CDR1 and CDR2: SEHNR and FQNEAQ (reference sequence). V lost 5 bases, J lost 0 bases, and 5 bases stayed unmatched. The CDR3: CASSGTSGRPSSYEQYF. The CDR3 coding sequence is TGTGCCAGCAGCGGGACTAGCGGGAGGCCTAGCTCCTACGAGCAGTACTTC. Looking up the rest from reference TRBV7-9 and TRBJ2-7 gives the full variable domain: DTGVSQNPRHKITKRGQNVTFRCDPISEHNRLYWYRQTLGQGPEFLTYFQNEAQLEKSRLLSDRFSAERPKGSFSTLEIQRTEQGDSAMYLCASSGTSGRPSSYEQYFGPGTRLTVT.

About this clone: The junction departs from the called germline gene at one end, perhaps through a read error. V gene TRBV5-5 combines with J gene TRBJ1-1; D call uncertain. The CDR3 is made up of 14 amino acids. Per the germline V gene, CDR1 is SGHKS and CDR2 is YYEKEE (reference sequence). CDR3 sequence: CASSLGSGGTEAFF. In nucleotides, the CDR3 is TGTGCTAGCAGCTTGGGATCGGGTGGCACTGAAGCTTTCTTT.

CDR3 loop: CASSVGPTGTGGGYTF. The CDR3 DNA follows: TGTGCCAGCAGCGTAGGCCCAACCGGGACAGGGGGCGGCTACACCTTC. V gene TRBV9 combines with J gene TRBJ1-2, with TRBD1 matching over 12 bases. Per germline, CDR1 SGDLS and CDR2 YYNGEE. The CDR3 runs to 16 residues. V lost 0 bases to trimming and J lost 8 bases; unmatched junction nucleotides: 8.

This clone was observed once. The chain uses TRBV11-3 and TRBJ2-2; 12 nucleotides line up with TRBD2. CDR1 SGHNT and CDR2 YENEEA come from the germline V gene. CDR3 size: 16 residues. V lost 3 bases and J lost 5; bases outside the gene matches: 4. CDR3 coding DNA: TGTGCCAGCAGCTTTTTGACTAGCGGGAGTACCGGGGAGCTGTTTTTT. As protein: CASSFLTSGSTGELFF.

The chain carries TRBV19 and TRBJ2-1; D gene uncertain. V lost 9 bases and J 3 bases, leaving 12 bases between the germline ends. The CDR3 has 13 amino acids. Germline V CDR1 and CDR2: LNHDA, SQIVND (reference sequence). CDR3 DNA sequence: TGTGCCAGCCGGAGTTCAGTCTACAATGAGCAGTTCTTC. Amino acid sequence: CASRSSVYNEQFF.

The chain carries TRBV5-6 and TRBJ1-2; D is unclear. Germline CDR1 is SGHDT and CDR2 is YYEEEE. V lost 6 bases and J 4 bases, leaving 13 bases between the germline ends. The CDR3 spans 13 residues. CDR3 sequence: CASTLPRVYGYTF. The CDR3 DNA follows: TGTGCCAGCACCCTCCCGCGGGTCTATGGCTACACCTTC.